Listed here are 14 T cell receptor beta chains from one sample, sequenced in a study of follicular helper T cells after annual influenza vaccination. Profiling relied on immunoSEQ multiplex PCR, and the TCRdb table lists in-frame clones only, not all of them. The sample shows some 15,000 clones, just under 85% of them seen only once. Time point indicated: 2014-2015 season, pre-vaccination. Sequences were derived from CXCR5- memory CD4+ T cells sorted from blood, sampled on the day of influenza vaccination. Source of these receptors: an adult who received the influenza vaccine.

Only a few counts were recorded for this clone. The rearrangement links TRBV30 to TRBJ1-2; D gene unclear. Germline assignment: CDR1 GTSNPN and CDR2 SVGIG (reference sequence). V lost 2 bases, J lost 6 bases, and 13 bases lay in between. The CDR3 length is 13 residues. The CDR3 loop is CAWSLRGFHGYTF. The CDR3 DNA is TGTGCCTGGAGTCTCCGAGGGTTCCATGGCTACACCTTC.

This CDR3 reads CASSFGSTDTQYF. In DNA, the CDR3 is TGCGCCAGCAGCTTTGGAAGCACAGATACGCAGTATTTT. The V gene is TRBV5-1, the J gene TRBJ2-3; D is unclear. The CDR3 spans 13 residues. Germline lookup yields CDR1 SGHRS and CDR2 YFSETQ. V was pared by 2 bases and J by 0 bases, with 4 bases between.

The chain recombines TRBV28 with TRBJ1-6; D is perhaps TRBD1 (6 bases). V lost 3 bases and J lost 11, with 14 bases in between. The germline CDR1 and CDR2 sequences are MDHEN and SYDVKM. CDR3 length equals 14 residues. The CDR3: CASSFFGGRTPLHF. CDR3 nucleotide sequence: TGTGCCAGCAGTTTCTTCGGGGGCCGAACACCCCTCCACTTT.

This clone was counted between two and nine times. J is TRBJ2-7 and V is TRBV2; 7 bases map to TRBD2. Germline CDR1 SNHLY, CDR2 FYNNEI. Losses at the gene ends were 2 bases for V and 6 bases for J; bases not matched to a gene: 10. This CDR3 spans 15 amino acids. In nucleotides, the CDR3 is TGTGCCAGCAGTGAATATGTTGGGGGGGATGTCGAGCAGTACTTC. This sequence encodes CASSEYVGGDVEQYF.

The chain combines TRBV21-1 with TRBJ2-2; the table's D call of TRBD1 was not tested on the DNA. TRBV21-1 has pseudogene status. CDR3 length: 21 amino acids. CDR3 residues: CASSKGPKPLPGTGNTGELFF. The CDR3 DNA follows: TGTGCCAGCAGCAAGGGGCCCAAACCCCTTCCCGGGACAGGGAACACCGGGGAGCTGTTTTTT.

This chain connects TRBV4-3 to TRBJ1-6, with D possibly being TRBD1 (5 bases). In germline, CDR1 is LGHNA, CDR2 YSLEER. The CDR3 spans 16 residues. V gave up 3 bases and J gave up 7 bases, with 16 bases separating them. For the CDR3, the DNA is TGCGCCAGCAGCCAGGGGCCGGGGAAGAAAAATTCACCCCTCCACTTT. Translation: CASSQGPGKKNSPLHF.

The J gene is TRBJ2-1, the V gene TRBV5-1, with TRBD2 as a possible D gene (5 bases). This CDR3 is 14 amino acids long. V lost 4 bases, J lost 0 bases, and 8 bases lay in between. Per germline, CDR1 SGHRS and CDR2 YFSETQ. CDR3 sequence (DNA): TGCGCCAGCAGCAGAGGGAGCTCCTACAATGAGCAGTTCTTC. This gives the protein CASSRGSSYNEQFF.

V usage is TRBV9 and J usage is TRBJ2-3; a possible D gene is TRBD1 (6 bases). Germline assignment: CDR1 SGDLS and CDR2 YYNGEE. V dropped 2 bases and J dropped 0 bases, with 10 bases sitting between them. The CDR3 extends over 15 amino acids. The CDR3 DNA reads as TGTGCCAGCAGCGTCGGACAGCCCAGCACAGATACGCAGTATTTT. This translates into CASSVGQPSTDTQYF.

This chain connects TRBV7-2 to TRBJ1-4; D might be TRBD1 (5 bases). The CDR3 runs to 14 residues. CDR1 is SGHTA, CDR2 FQGNSA, per germline. V was clipped by 3 bases and J by 3 bases, with 8 bases between them. CDR3 residues: CASSFGASNEKLFF. The CDR3 DNA reads TGTGCCAGCAGCTTCGGGGCCTCTAATGAAAAACTGTTTTTT. Together with reference TRBV7-2 and TRBJ1-4, the CDR3 gives the full variable domain: GAGVSQSPSNKVTEKGKDVELRCDPISGHTALYWYRQSLGQGLEFLIYFQGNSAPDKSGLPSDRFSAERTGGSVSTLTIQRTQQEDSAVYLCASSFGASNEKLFFGSGTQLSVL.

This chain links TRBV18 with TRBJ2-5; tentative D call: TRBD1 (6 bases). The CDR3 runs to 14 residues. Germline values: CDR1 KGHSH, CDR2 LQKENI. V lost 6 bases and J 2 bases, leaving 13 bases between the germline ends. In nucleotides, the CDR3 is TGTGCCAGCTCGCCGGGACAACTACAAGAGACCCAGTACTTC. Its translation: CASSPGQLQETQYF.

The V gene is TRBV7-3, the J gene TRBJ2-6; D is unresolved. This CDR3 contains 15 residues. Trimming removed 5 bases at V and 0 bases at J, with 8 bases between. Germline V gene lookup returns CDR1 SGHTA and CDR2 FQGTGA. The CDR3 sequence: CASSADNSGANVLTF. The CDR3 DNA reads as TGTGCCAGCAGCGCCGACAACTCTGGGGCCAACGTCCTGACTTTC.

Only a few counts were recorded for this clone. This chain uses TRBV9 with TRBJ2-1, with TRBD2 as a possible D gene (5 bases). The V end lost 9 bases, the J end lost 0 bases, and 13 bases lay between the germline ends. CDR3 length: 14 amino acids. CDR1 is SGDLS, CDR2 YYNGEE, per germline. For the CDR3, the DNA is TGTGCCACCGGACTGACGAGCTCCTACAATGAGCAGTTCTTC. This codes for CATGLTSSYNEQFF. Drawing the rest from reference TRBV9 and TRBJ2-1, the complete variable domain is DSGVTQTPKHLITATGQRVTLRCSPRSGDLSVYWYQQSLDQGLQFLIQYYNGEERAKGNILERFSAQQFPDLHSELNLSSLELGDSALYFCATGLTSSYNEQFFGPGTRLTVL.

The V and J genes are TRBV19 and TRBJ2-3, with 9 bases that match TRBD1. Germline loops: CDR1 LNHDA, CDR2 SQIVND (reference sequence). The CDR3 contains 17 residues. The V segment lost 0 bases and the J segment 2 bases; nucleotides outside the gene matches: 6. DNA for the CDR3: TGTGCCAGTAGTATAGATCGGAGGGACAGGGTCACAGATACGCAGTATTTT. As protein: CASSIDRRDRVTDTQYF.

The genes are TRBV7-9 and TRBJ1-3; D call uncertain. Germline V gives CDR1 SEHNR, CDR2 FQNEAQ (reference sequence). There are 14 residues in the CDR3. V was shortened by 5 bases and J by 2 bases, with 10 bases between the two germline ends. The chain's CDR3 is CASSPLPAGNTIYF. CDR3 bases: TGTGCCAGCAGCCCCCTACCAGCTGGAAACACCATATATTTT.